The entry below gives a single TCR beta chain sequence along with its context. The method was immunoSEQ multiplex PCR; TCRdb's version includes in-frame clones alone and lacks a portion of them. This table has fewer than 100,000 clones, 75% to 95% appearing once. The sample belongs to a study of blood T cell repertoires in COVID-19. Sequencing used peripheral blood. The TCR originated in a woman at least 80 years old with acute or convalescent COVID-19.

CDR3 region: CASLGVEETQYF. The CDR3, as DNA: TGTGCCAGCCTAGGGGTGGAAGAGACCCAGTACTTC. V gene TRBV7-9 combines with J gene TRBJ2-5; D might be TRBD1 (5 bases). CDR1 is SEHNR and CDR2 is FQNEAQ in the germline V gene (reference sequence). CDR3 length: 12 amino acids. Deletions cut 8 bases from V and 3 bases from J, with 10 bases between.